Listed here is a single TCR beta chain. cDNA synthesis used the whole RNA isolate, giving expressed TCRB sequences. Using immunoSEQ multiplex PCR, the repertoire was profiled, and TCRdb retains in-frame clones only, with some absent. The profile covers some 150,000 clones, with 40% to 55% appearing a single time and roughly 0.42% taken by the ten largest. Isolation of CD4+ naive, central memory, regulatory and stem cell-like memory cells was achieved by sorting via CD45RO/CCR7/CD25/CD127/CD95/CD27. All of the sorted populations showed purity greater than 98%. This CDR3 comprises 14 residues. The junction had 3 bases not matched to a gene; V was cut back by 3 bases and J by 4 bases. CDR1 and CDR2 (germline): GTSNPN, SVGIG (reference sequence). The data originate from a study of beta chain features in type 1 diabetes.

The sequenced sample consisted of Tregs from blood. The chain is built from TRBV30 and TRBJ1-6, with 7 positions matching TRBD1. The TCR originated in a man aged 18 to 30 in good health. The CDR3, as DNA: TGTGCCTGGAGAAGGGACAGTTATAATTCACCCCTCCACTTT. Protein: CAWRRDSYNSPLHF.